A selection of T cell receptor beta chains follows, all from one sample in a study of T cells expressing NK-cell markers. Following a re-call of the 5' RACE reads, TCRdb has one entry per CDR3 protein and lacks DNA. This sample's table has roughly 350,000 distinct CDR3 sequences. Specimen: blood T cells: a sorted CD56 or NKG2C T cell subset, CD4+ or CD8+ T cells, or bulk PBMC T cells (not recorded which). These receptor sequences come from a man aged 18 to 69 in good health. Each CDR3 is given with its conserved first and last residue. Each record gives: V gene, J gene, CDR3 protein.

TRBV12-3/TRBV12-4,TRBJ2-7,CASSLQLLGGASYEQYF
TRBV12-3/TRBV12-4,TRBJ2-3,CASSHGASNGTDTQYF
TRBV7-2,TRBJ2-1,CASSSTMWSGIEQFF
TRBV24-1,TRBJ2-4,CATSDPNETPNIQYF
TRBV5-6,TRBJ2-1,CASSLYGDNEQFF
TRBV6-1,TRBJ1-4,CASRQGAINEKLFF
TRBV2,TRBJ2-3,CASTRTSRSTDTQYF
TRBV18,TRBJ2-2,CASRQGSANTGELFF
TRBV5-1,TRBJ2-5,CASSWTGSQETQYF
TRBV19,TRBJ1-5,CASSLRQHGQPQHF
TRBV5-1,TRBJ1-3,CASRWDTTSGNTIYF
TRBV9,TRBJ2-3,CASSAPVENTQYF
TRBV27,TRBJ2-4,CASSWGSQGLDIQYF
TRBV18,TRBJ2-7,CASSQVAGNEQYF
TRBV9,TRBJ2-7,CASSVSGGSGPSYEQYF
TRBV11-2,TRBJ1-3,CASSPDRGAAGNTIYF
TRBV6-1,TRBJ1-2,CASRASPGTGNYGYTF
TRBV20-1,TRBJ2-5,CSARDGQGYQETQYF
TRBV6-1,TRBJ2-7,CASSPRRTYEQYF
TRBV20-1,TRBJ2-7,CSHPGTGKYEQYF
TRBV6-5,TRBJ2-5,CASSYTSGQETQYF
TRBV5-1,TRBJ2-3,CASSLKLASGDTQYF
TRBV19,TRBJ1-2,CASSSGGSDVYGYTF
TRBV5-1,TRBJ2-6,CASSTPQGTGANVLTF
TRBV5-1,TRBJ2-5,CASSAWTGIQETQYF
TRBV7-9,TRBJ1-6,CASSLSEIGSPLHF
TRBV9,TRBJ1-1,CASSVRPGGGEAFF
TRBV6-4,TRBJ2-3,CASSDPVFSGGITDTQYF
TRBV20-1,TRBJ2-1,CSARNPGATLYNEQFF
TRBV6-2/TRBV6-3,TRBJ2-1,CASRAPRNRPVAGAGRNEQFF
TRBV7-9,TRBJ2-1,CASSPWLGQAYNEQFF
TRBV4-1,TRBJ2-2,CASSRGQYTGELFF
TRBV20-1,TRBJ2-3,CSAGALKRLDTQYF
TRBV12-3/TRBV12-4,TRBJ1-2,CASRWTGGVSGYTF
TRBV6-5,TRBJ2-5,CASSYSVPGPLQETQYF
TRBV5-6,TRBJ2-1,CASQELGYSYNEQFF
TRBV7-6,TRBJ2-7,CASSLLTGSEQYF
TRBV12-3/TRBV12-4,TRBJ2-3,CASSEGRVGTTDTQYF
TRBV6-1,TRBJ1-4,CASSSTGGGEKLFF
TRBV5-1,TRBJ1-1,CASSRQGSNTEAFF
TRBV5-1,TRBJ1-6,CASSFRLSRDSPLHF
TRBV6-2/TRBV6-3,TRBJ2-1,CASSFSTIWVNEQFF
TRBV12-3/TRBV12-4,TRBJ2-2,CASSLYGLAGGAHTGELFF
TRBV20-1,TRBJ2-2,CSARTGLRNTGELFF
TRBV12-3/TRBV12-4,TRBJ2-3,CASSLYLGGGAADTQYF
TRBV12-3/TRBV12-4,TRBJ1-2,CASSLVPGQGDYGYTF
TRBV7-2,TRBJ2-1,CASSFSSSGYNEQFF
TRBV12-3/TRBV12-4,TRBJ1-2,CASGWYGDRAGGYTF
TRBV29-1,TRBJ2-7,CSGLIRGWQYF